Listed here are 8 T cell receptor beta chains from one sample, sequenced in a study of cytomegalovirus exposure and HLA in healthy donors. In the PCR, 60 Vbeta and 13 Jbeta primers were used. Profiling relied on immunoSEQ multiplex PCR, and the TCRdb table lists in-frame clones only, not all of them. The sample shows about 190,000 clones, more than 75% of them seen only once. Sequencing was done on a sample of PBMCs. The receptors originated from a woman aged 18-29 years in good health and CMV-seronegative.

The rearrangement joins TRBV7-9 to TRBJ1-1; D is ambiguous. Germline loops: CDR1 SEHNR, CDR2 FQNEAQ (reference sequence). The V and J ends lost 5 bases and 4 bases respectively, with 14 bases between them. The CDR3 totals 14 residues. CDR3 coding DNA: TGTGCCAGCAGCCCCCGAGGGTCCGGCACTGAAGCTTTCTTT. It is translated as CASSPRGSGTEAFF.

The chain has TRBV4-1 and TRBJ1-2; D call uncertain. CDR3 length: 15 residues. Germline V CDR1 and CDR2: MGHRA, YSYEKL. Trimming shortened V by 0 bases and J by 5 bases, and 13 bases separated the two germline ends. The CDR3 nucleotides are TGCGCCAGCAGCCAAGAGTCGAGTATCCCGTATGGCTACACCTTC. Translating it yields CASSQESSIPYGYTF.

V and J are TRBV28 and TRBJ1-1, with D unresolved. This CDR3 contains 12 residues. The V end was cut by 6 bases, the J end by 7 bases, with 12 bases between. Germline CDR1 reads MDHEN; CDR2 reads SYDVKM. The CDR3 spells CASSLTRFEAFF. CDR3 nucleotide sequence: TGTGCCAGCAGCCTTACTCGGTTTGAAGCTTTCTTT.

This chain's CDR3 is CASVMMIGGADTQYF. CDR3 DNA: TGTGCCAGCGTTATGATGATAGGGGGCGCAGATACGCAGTATTTT. This chain joins TRBV7-9 and TRBJ2-3; TRBD1 matches at 7 bases. The germline V gene has CDR1 SEHNR and CDR2 FQNEAQ (reference sequence). V lost 8 bases to trimming and J lost 4 bases; unmatched junction nucleotides: 12. The CDR3 has 15 amino acids.

V and J are TRBV11-2 and TRBJ1-1; D is undetermined. Germline V gene sequence: CDR1 SGHAT, CDR2 FQNNGV. The CDR3 runs 14 residues. Between the trimmed V and J ends, which lost 1 base and 1 base, there was a span of 7 bases. The CDR3 reads CASSLGFGNTEAFF. CDR3 in DNA: TGTGCCAGCAGCTTAGGGTTCGGGAACACTGAAGCTTTCTTT.

This clone appeared a few times. V usage is TRBV19 and J usage is TRBJ1-1; 11 bases map to TRBD1. Germline CDR1 reads LNHDA; CDR2 reads SQIVND (reference sequence). V gave up 7 bases and J gave up 3 bases; unmatched junction bases: 7. The CDR3 is made up of 15 amino acids. The CDR3 sequence is CASMEDRGLYTEAFF. In nucleotides, the CDR3 is TGTGCCAGTATGGAGGACAGGGGGCTTTACACTGAAGCTTTCTTT. Filled out from reference TRBV19 and TRBJ1-1, the complete variable domain reads DGGITQSPKYLFRKEGQNVTLSCEQNLNHDAMYWYRQDPGQGLRLIYYSQIVNDFQKGDIAEGYSVSREKKESFPLTVTSAQKNPTAFYLCASMEDRGLYTEAFFGQGTRLTVV.

The chain recombines TRBV25-1 with TRBJ1-2; a weak D match, TRBD1 (6 bases). Germline CDR1 MGHDK, CDR2 SYGVNS. V gave up 2 bases and J gave up 8 bases, with 12 bases separating them. The length of the CDR3 is 13 residues. CDR3 bases: TGTGCCAGCAGTGAAGGGGGGGCGCGGGGCTACACCTTC. The encoded protein is CASSEGGARGYTF.

About this clone: Other DNA variants within this sample encode the same CDR3. This sequence joins TRBV13 and TRBJ2-5; perhaps TRBD2 as D (6 bases). The CDR3 runs to 17 residues. V gave up 3 bases and J gave up 3 bases, with 20 bases separating them. Germline assignment: CDR1 PRHDT and CDR2 FYEKMQ (reference sequence). CDR3 protein: CASSLAGGARGKETQYF. For the CDR3, the DNA is TGTGCCAGCAGCTTGGCCGGAGGGGCCCGAGGAAAAGAGACCCAGTACTTC.